The clone carrying this T cell receptor beta chain was counted at least ten times. Its antigen remains unknown. These data come from a study of regulatory T cells in long-lasting Graves disease. Study-level findings and limits: A greater number of public clonotypes (roughly 2,700) was shared by persistent patients than by new patients (roughly 930). There was favoring of TRBV28, TRBJ1-2 and TRBJ2-5 in persistent disease. The TCR repertoire of persistent Graves' patients was less diverse than that of newly diagnosed ones.

The ends were cut back, 6 bases at V and 10 bases at J, with 18 bases in the middle. The CDR3 loop spans 13 amino acids. HTBI primers from iRepertoire and Arm-PCR of CDR3 regions yielded the TCR beta libraries. TCRdb called the multiplex PCR reads again in MiXCR, with one record for every CDR3 protein. The top ten clones hold about 15% of a sample with 200,000 to 300,000 distinct CDR3 sequences, 20% of them seen once. Time point in this sample: newly diagnosed GD, antithyroid drugs for less than 3 months. The TCR library was prepared using RNA isolated from PBMCs. This clonotype was obtained from a female donor with Graves disease. Sequenced here: peripheral blood mononuclear cells (PBMCs), sampled at new diagnosis, from a patient treated with antithyroid drugs. The chain uses TRBV12-3 or TRBV12-4 and TRBJ1-1, with a possible D match to TRBD1 (6 bases). The CDR3 DNA is TGTGCCAGCAGCCCGGGACGCCGGGGGCGAGCTTTCTTT. Protein product: CASSPGRRGRAFF.